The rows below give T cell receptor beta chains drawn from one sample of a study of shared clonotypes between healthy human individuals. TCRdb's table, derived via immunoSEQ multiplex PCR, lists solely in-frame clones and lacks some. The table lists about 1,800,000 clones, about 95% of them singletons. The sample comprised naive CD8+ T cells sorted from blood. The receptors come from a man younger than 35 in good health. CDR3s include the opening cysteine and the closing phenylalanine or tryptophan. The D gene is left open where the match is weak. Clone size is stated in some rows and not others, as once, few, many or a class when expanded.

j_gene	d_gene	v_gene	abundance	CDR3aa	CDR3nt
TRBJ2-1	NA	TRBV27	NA	CASSPEATGSYNEQFF	TGTGCCAGCAGTCCAGAAGCAACAGGCTCCTACAATGAGCAGTTCTTC
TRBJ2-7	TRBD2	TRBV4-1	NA	CASSQEGTSYEQYF	TGCGCCAGCAGCCAAGAGGGGACTAGCTACGAGCAGTACTTC
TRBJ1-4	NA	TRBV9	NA	CASSPFQGFSEKLFF	TGTGCCAGCAGCCCCTTCCAGGGTTTTTCTGAAAAACTGTTTTTT
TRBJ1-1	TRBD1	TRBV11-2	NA	CASRLTGVKPEAFF	TGTGCCAGCAGACTGACAGGGGTTAAGCCCGAAGCTTTCTTT
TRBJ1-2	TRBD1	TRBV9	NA	CASSTRTGTNYGYTF	TGTGCCAGCAGCACCCGGACAGGTACTAACTATGGCTACACCTTC
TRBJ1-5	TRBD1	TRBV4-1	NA	CASSQVGTADQPQHF	TGCGCCAGCAGCCAAGTCGGGACAGCAGATCAGCCCCAGCATTTT
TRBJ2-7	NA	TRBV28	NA	CASSPREIYVVDGPEQYF	TGTGCCAGCAGTCCCCGGGAGATTTACGTCGTGGATGGCCCCGAGCAGTACTTC
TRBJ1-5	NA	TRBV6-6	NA	CASSPPGNQPQHF	TGTGCCAGCAGCCCCCCGGGCAATCAGCCCCAGCATTTT
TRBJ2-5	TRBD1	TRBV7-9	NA	CASSHRGPQETQYF	TGTGCCAGCAGCCACAGGGGCCCCCAAGAGACCCAGTACTTC
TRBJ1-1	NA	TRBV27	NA	CASSDRLNTEAFF	TGTGCCAGCAGCGATCGGTTGAACACTGAAGCTTTCTTT
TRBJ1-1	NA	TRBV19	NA	CASSMRGNTEAFF	TGTGCCAGTAGTATGAGGGGTAACACTGAAGCTTTCTTT
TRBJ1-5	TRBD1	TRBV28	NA	CASSWTGGGNQPQHF	TGTGCCAGCAGCTGGACAGGGGGGGGCAATCAGCCCCAGCATTTT
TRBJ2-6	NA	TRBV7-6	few	CASSFQGRSSGANVLTF	TGTGCCAGCAGCTTCCAGGGCCGCAGCTCTGGGGCCAACGTCCTGACTTTC
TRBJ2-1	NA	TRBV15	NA	CATSRGQEYNEQFF	TGTGCCACCAGCAGAGGACAGGAGTACAATGAGCAGTTCTTC
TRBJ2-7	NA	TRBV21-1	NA	CASSKEYLAAIYYEQYF	TGTGCCAGCAGCAAAGAATATTTGGCGGCTATCTACTACGAGCAGTACTTC
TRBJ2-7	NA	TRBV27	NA	CASSLTVAAYYEQYF	TGTGCCAGCAGTTTAACGGTCGCAGCCTATTACGAGCAGTACTTC
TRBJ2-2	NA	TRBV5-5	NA	CASSFGEAGHTGELFF	TGTGCCAGCAGCTTCGGTGAGGCGGGGCACACCGGGGAGCTGTTTTTT
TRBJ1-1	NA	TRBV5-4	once	CASSLGGPQEAFF	TGTGCCAGCAGCTTGGGGGGACCCCAAGAAGCTTTCTTT
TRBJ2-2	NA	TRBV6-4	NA	CASSDSGTSRAGELFF	TGTGCCAGCAGTGACTCGGGCACCTCAAGGGCCGGGGAGCTGTTTTTT
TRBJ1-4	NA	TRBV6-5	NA	CASSLSGLTEKLFF	TGTGCCAGCAGTCTGTCAGGGCTTACGGAAAAACTGTTTTTT
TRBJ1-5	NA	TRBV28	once	CASSLRTPSGNQPQHF	TGTGCCAGCAGTTTACGCACACCGTCCGGCAATCAGCCCCAGCATTTT
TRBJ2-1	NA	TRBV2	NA	CASSERGSGINEQFF	TGTGCCAGCAGTGAACGGGGTTCAGGCATCAATGAGCAGTTCTTC
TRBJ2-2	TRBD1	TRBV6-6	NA	CAINVPGQGEAGELFF	TGTGCCATCAATGTACCGGGACAGGGCGAAGCCGGGGAGCTGTTTTTT
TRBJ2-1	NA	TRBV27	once	CASRISGHSYNEQFF	TGTGCCAGCCGAATCAGCGGCCACTCCTACAATGAGCAGTTCTTC
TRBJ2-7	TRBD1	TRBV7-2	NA	CASSFLHLRTGASYEQYF	TGTGCCAGCAGCTTCCTCCATCTCAGGACAGGGGCTTCCTACGAGCAGTACTTC
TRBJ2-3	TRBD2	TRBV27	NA	CASASGRVVLFSTDTQYF	TGTGCCAGCGCTAGCGGGAGGGTCGTCTTGTTTAGCACAGATACGCAGTATTTT
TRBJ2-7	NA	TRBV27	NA	CASSSETEGSYEQYF	TGTGCCAGCAGTTCGGAGACAGAGGGCTCCTACGAGCAGTACTTC
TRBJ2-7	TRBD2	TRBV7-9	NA	CASSGGLAGVPYEQYF	TGTGCCAGCAGCGGGGGACTAGCGGGAGTACCCTACGAGCAGTACTTC
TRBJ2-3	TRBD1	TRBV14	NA	CASSHRTGTAFTDTQYF	TGTGCCAGCAGCCACCGGACAGGAACCGCCTTCACAGATACGCAGTATTTT
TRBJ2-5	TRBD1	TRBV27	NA	CASSAGTVSYRETQYF	TGTGCCAGCAGTGCCGGGACAGTCTCGTACCGGGAGACCCAGTACTTC
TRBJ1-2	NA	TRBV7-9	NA	CASSLPVQGVGYTF	TGTGCCAGCAGCTTACCAGTACAGGGTGTTGGCTACACCTTC
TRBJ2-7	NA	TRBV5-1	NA	CASSLDEQYF	TGCGCCAGCAGCTTAGACGAGCAGTACTTC
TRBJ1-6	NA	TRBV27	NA	CASSLGGISPLHF	TGTGCCAGCAGTTTGGGGGGTATCTCACCCCTCCACTTT
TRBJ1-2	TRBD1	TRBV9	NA	CASSAGTGGGGYTF	TGTGCCAGCAGCGCCGGGACAGGGGGCGGTGGCTACACCTTC
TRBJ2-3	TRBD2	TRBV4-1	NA	CASSRLAGGQDTQYF	TGCGCCAGCAGCCGACTAGCGGGGGGGCAAGATACGCAGTATTTT
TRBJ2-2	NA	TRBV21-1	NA	CASSTQTPWDTGELFF	TGTGCCAGCAGCACTCAGACCCCGTGGGACACCGGGGAGCTGTTTTTT
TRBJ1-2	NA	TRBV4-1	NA	CASSQEPGDINYGYTF	TGCGCCAGCAGCCAAGAACCAGGGGATATTAACTATGGCTACACCTTC
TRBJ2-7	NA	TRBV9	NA	CASSGGTSSYEQYF	TGTGCCAGCAGCGGGGGGACAAGTTCCTACGAGCAGTACTTC
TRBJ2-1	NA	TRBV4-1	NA	CASSQLLGSSYNEQFF	TGCGCCAGCAGCCAATTATTAGGCAGCTCCTACAATGAGCAGTTCTTC
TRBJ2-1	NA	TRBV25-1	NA	CASSERDSYNEQFF	TGTGCCAGCAGTGAGCGTGACTCCTACAATGAGCAGTTCTTC
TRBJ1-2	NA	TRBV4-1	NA	CASSPDINYGYTF	TGCGCCAGCAGCCCGGACATTAACTATGGCTACACCTTC
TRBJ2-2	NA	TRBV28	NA	CASSLGSGELFF	TGTGCCAGCAGCCTGGGCTCCGGGGAGCTGTTTTTT
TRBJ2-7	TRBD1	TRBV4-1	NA	CASSPRTGRFDEQYF	TGCGCCAGCAGCCCCCGGACAGGGAGGTTCGACGAGCAGTACTTC
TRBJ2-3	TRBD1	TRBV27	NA	CASSFWDSSTDTQYF	TGTGCCAGCAGCTTTTGGGACAGTTCCACAGATACGCAGTATTTT
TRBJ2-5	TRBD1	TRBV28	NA	CASTWAGGQETQYF	TGTGCCAGCACGTGGGCAGGGGGTCAAGAGACCCAGTACTTC
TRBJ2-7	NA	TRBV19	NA	CASSMLSGDEQYF	TGTGCCAGTAGTATGCTCTCGGGGGACGAGCAGTACTTC
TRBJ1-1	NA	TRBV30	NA	CAWSVQGPEAFF	TGTGCCTGGAGTGTACAAGGGCCTGAAGCTTTCTTT
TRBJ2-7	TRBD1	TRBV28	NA	CASSSLHDRGDEQYF	TGTGCCAGCAGTTCCCTCCACGACAGGGGAGACGAGCAGTACTTC
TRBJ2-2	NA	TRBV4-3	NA	CASSQTGTFNEELFF	TGCGCCAGCAGCCAAACCGGGACCTTTAACGAGGAGCTGTTTTTT
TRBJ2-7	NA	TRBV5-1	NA	CASSLSGLSSYEQYF	TGCGCCAGCAGCTTGAGCGGTCTTAGCTCCTACGAGCAGTACTTC